The rows below give T cell receptor beta chains drawn from one sample of a study of spatial heterogeneity in lung cancer. TCRdb reprocessed the 5' RACE reads with MiXCR, giving one entry per CDR3 protein. The sample has 9,500 to 15,000 distinct CDR3 sequences, roughly an eighth seen once. The sequences come from PBMCs, collected at surgery. These receptor sequences come from a female donor with early-stage non-small cell lung cancer. Both conserved end residues are part of each CDR3. A D gene is named only where the DNA matches it firmly. Clone size is stated in some rows and not others, as once, few, many or a class when expanded.

v_gene: TRBV4-2; d_gene: -; abundance: once; len: 14; j_gene: TRBJ1-2; CDR3aa: CASSQTTPNYGYTF; CDR3nt: TGTGCCAGCAGCCAAACGACACCAAACTATGGCTACACCTTC
v_gene: TRBV7-2; d_gene: TRBD2; abundance: -; len: 19; j_gene: TRBJ2-5; CDR3aa: CASSSSRGLAGNQLETQYF; CDR3nt: TGTGCCAGCAGCTCCAGTAGGGGGTTAGCGGGAAATCAATTGGAGACCCAGTACTTC
v_gene: TRBV6-2/TRBV6-3; d_gene: -; abundance: many; len: 14; j_gene: TRBJ1-1; CDR3aa: CASRGGEVNTEAFF; CDR3nt: TGTGCCAGCAGGGGAGGGGAGGTGAACACTGAAGCTTTCTTT
v_gene: TRBV4-3; d_gene: -; abundance: many; len: 13; j_gene: TRBJ1-1; CDR3aa: CASSQDLRHEAFF; CDR3nt: TGCGCCAGCAGCCAAGACCTGAGACACGAAGCTTTCTTT
v_gene: TRBV7-2; d_gene: TRBD2; abundance: medium-sized; len: 16; j_gene: TRBJ2-3; CDR3aa: CASSPNPAGGTDTQYF; CDR3nt: TGTGCCAGCAGCCCTAATCCAGCGGGGGGCACAGATACGCAGTATTTT
v_gene: TRBV2; d_gene: -; abundance: few; len: 16; j_gene: TRBJ1-4; CDR3aa: CASTQRGRGSNEKLFF; CDR3nt: TGTGCCAGCACCCAAAGGGGTCGAGGGTCTAATGAAAAACTGTTTTTT
v_gene: TRBV7-9; d_gene: -; abundance: many; len: 12; j_gene: TRBJ2-7; CDR3aa: CASSASSYEQYF; CDR3nt: TGTGCCAGCAGCGCGAGCTCCTACGAGCAGTACTTC
v_gene: TRBV18; d_gene: TRBD1; abundance: medium-sized; len: 14; j_gene: TRBJ1-1; CDR3aa: CASSPDRGDTEAFF; CDR3nt: TGTGCCAGCTCACCGGACAGGGGAGACACTGAAGCTTTCTTT
v_gene: TRBV11-3; d_gene: TRBD2; abundance: -; len: 14; j_gene: TRBJ2-1; CDR3aa: CASSFAGAYNEQFF; CDR3nt: TGTGCCAGCAGCTTCGCGGGGGCCTACAATGAGCAGTTCTTC
v_gene: TRBV5-5; d_gene: -; abundance: many; len: 13; j_gene: TRBJ1-1; CDR3aa: CASSLNRYTEAFF; CDR3nt: TGTGCCAGCAGCCTAAACAGATACACTGAAGCTTTCTTT
v_gene: TRBV5-5; d_gene: -; abundance: many; len: 14; j_gene: TRBJ2-3; CDR3aa: CASSLEGGRNTQYF; CDR3nt: TGTGCCAGCAGCCTAGAGGGAGGCCGCAATACGCAGTATTTT
v_gene: TRBV4-1; d_gene: -; abundance: many; len: 15; j_gene: TRBJ1-2; CDR3aa: CASSRTTGVNYGYTF; CDR3nt: TGCGCCAGCAGCCGGACGACAGGTGTTAACTATGGCTACACCTTC
v_gene: TRBV19; d_gene: -; abundance: few; len: 14; j_gene: TRBJ2-4; CDR3aa: CASRHSGGKNIQYF; CDR3nt: TGTGCCAGTAGACATAGCGGTGGAAAAAACATTCAGTACTTC
v_gene: TRBV25-1; d_gene: TRBD2; abundance: medium-sized; len: 12; j_gene: TRBJ2-7; CDR3aa: CASSGGGYEQYF; CDR3nt: TGTGCCAGCAGTGGCGGGGGTTACGAGCAGTACTTC
v_gene: TRBV11-2; d_gene: -; abundance: many; len: 15; j_gene: TRBJ2-7; CDR3aa: CASSLRLGGTYEQYF; CDR3nt: TGTGCCAGCAGCCTCCGGCTCGGCGGCACCTACGAGCAGTACTTC
v_gene: TRBV19; d_gene: -; abundance: many; len: 13; j_gene: TRBJ2-7; CDR3aa: CASSKRPDYEQYF; CDR3nt: TGTGCCAGTAGTAAGCGACCAGATTACGAGCAGTACTTC
v_gene: TRBV29-1; d_gene: -; abundance: medium-sized; len: 12; j_gene: TRBJ1-2; CDR3aa: CSAGSPNYGYTF; CDR3nt: TGCAGCGCAGGGTCTCCGAACTATGGCTACACCTTC
v_gene: TRBV19; d_gene: -; abundance: -; len: 15; j_gene: TRBJ2-5; CDR3aa: CASSSWTPGGETQYF; CDR3nt: TGTGCCAGTAGTAGTTGGACGCCCGGCGGAGAGACCCAGTACTTC
v_gene: TRBV5-1; d_gene: -; abundance: few; len: 16; j_gene: TRBJ1-1; CDR3aa: CASSLEPGDTNTEAFF; CDR3nt: TGCGCCAGCAGCTTGGAACCAGGGGACACGAACACTGAAGCTTTCTTT
v_gene: TRBV10-3; d_gene: -; abundance: medium-sized; len: 14; j_gene: TRBJ2-1; CDR3aa: CAISESLGDVEQFF; CDR3nt: TGTGCCATCAGTGAGTCTCTAGGGGATGTGGAGCAGTTCTTC
v_gene: TRBV3-1; d_gene: -; abundance: medium-sized; len: 17; j_gene: TRBJ2-3; CDR3aa: CASSPKREGGQKDTQYF; CDR3nt: TGTGCCAGCAGCCCAAAAAGGGAGGGGGGGCAGAAAGATACGCAGTATTTT
v_gene: TRBV19; d_gene: TRBD2; abundance: many; len: 15; j_gene: TRBJ2-3; CDR3aa: CASRRLAGSTDTQYF; CDR3nt: TGTGCCAGTAGGCGACTAGCGGGAAGCACAGATACGCAGTATTTT
v_gene: TRBV18; d_gene: -; abundance: medium-sized; len: 17; j_gene: TRBJ1-2; CDR3aa: CASSPGIGQRANYGYTF; CDR3nt: TGTGCCAGCTCACCGGGGATCGGACAGCGAGCTAACTATGGCTACACCTTC
v_gene: TRBV4-1; d_gene: -; abundance: few; len: 17; j_gene: TRBJ2-7; CDR3aa: CASSRAGGTAESYEQYF; CDR3nt: TGCGCCAGCAGCCGAGCAGGGGGGACTGCCGAATCCTACGAGCAGTACTTC
v_gene: TRBV7-2; d_gene: -; abundance: medium-sized; len: 16; j_gene: TRBJ2-7; CDR3aa: CASSPSGLARTYEQYF; CDR3nt: TGTGCCAGCAGCCCGTCCGGGCTAGCGCGTACCTACGAGCAGTACTTC
v_gene: TRBV6-5; d_gene: TRBD1; abundance: many; len: 14; j_gene: TRBJ2-7; CDR3aa: CASSGQDPSYEQYF; CDR3nt: TGTGCCAGCTCGGGACAGGACCCTTCCTACGAGCAGTACTTC
v_gene: TRBV7-2; d_gene: -; abundance: -; len: 15; j_gene: TRBJ2-7; CDR3aa: CASSPGASPTYEQYF; CDR3nt: TGTGCCAGCAGCCCCGGGGCATCTCCCACCTACGAGCAGTACTTC
v_gene: TRBV6-2/TRBV6-3; d_gene: -; abundance: many; len: 13; j_gene: TRBJ1-4; CDR3aa: CASKVGQDEKLFF; CDR3nt: TGTGCCAGCAAAGTGGGGCAGGACGAAAAACTGTTTTTT
v_gene: TRBV29-1; d_gene: -; abundance: many; len: 14; j_gene: TRBJ1-2; CDR3aa: CSVEDLSRDYGYTF; CDR3nt: TGCAGCGTTGAAGACCTGAGTCGAGACTATGGCTACACCTTC
v_gene: TRBV28; d_gene: TRBD1; abundance: -; len: 13; j_gene: TRBJ2-7; CDR3aa: CASSSTTGGEQYF; CDR3nt: TGTGCCAGCAGTTCGACGACAGGGGGCGAGCAGTACTTC
v_gene: TRBV2; d_gene: TRBD2; abundance: -; len: 16; j_gene: TRBJ2-3; CDR3aa: CASSEESRGGLRTQYF; CDR3nt: TGTGCCAGCAGTGAAGAGTCGCGGGGGGGCCTTCGTACGCAGTATTTT
v_gene: TRBV19; d_gene: -; abundance: medium-sized; len: 15; j_gene: TRBJ2-4; CDR3aa: CASSTGERESNIQYF; CDR3nt: TGTGCCAGTAGTACGGGGGAAAGGGAGTCAAACATTCAGTACTTC
v_gene: TRBV7-2; d_gene: -; abundance: -; len: 12; j_gene: TRBJ2-7; CDR3aa: CASSIGEYEQYF; CDR3nt: TGTGCCAGCTCTATCGGGGAGTACGAGCAGTACTTC
v_gene: TRBV6-6; d_gene: -; abundance: -; len: 16; j_gene: TRBJ2-2; CDR3aa: CASSYSARGNTGELFF; CDR3nt: TGTGCCAGCAGTTACTCGGCTCGGGGGAACACCGGGGAGCTGTTTTTT
v_gene: TRBV7-8; d_gene: TRBD2; abundance: many; len: 16; j_gene: TRBJ2-2; CDR3aa: CASTTLAGEFGGELFF; CDR3nt: TGTGCCAGCACCACACTAGCGGGAGAATTCGGCGGGGAGCTGTTTTTT
v_gene: TRBV18; d_gene: -; abundance: medium-sized; len: 15; j_gene: TRBJ2-3; CDR3aa: CASSPPAERGDTQYF; CDR3nt: TGTGCCAGCTCACCACCGGCAGAACGTGGAGATACGCAGTATTTT
v_gene: TRBV2; d_gene: -; abundance: many; len: 13; j_gene: TRBJ2-3; CDR3aa: CASTGPFSRPQYF; CDR3nt: TGTGCCAGCACGGGGCCCTTTAGTCGTCCGCAGTATTTT
v_gene: TRBV28; d_gene: TRBD1; abundance: many; len: 15; j_gene: TRBJ1-3; CDR3aa: CASSSAGGSGNTIYF; CDR3nt: TGTGCCAGCAGTTCGGCAGGGGGCTCTGGAAACACCATATATTTT
v_gene: TRBV2; d_gene: TRBD2; abundance: many; len: 16; j_gene: TRBJ2-1; CDR3aa: CASSDRAGGSYNEQFF; CDR3nt: TGTGCCAGCAGTGATAGAGCGGGGGGCTCCTACAATGAGCAGTTCTTC
v_gene: TRBV20-1; d_gene: -; abundance: medium-sized; len: 16; j_gene: TRBJ2-3; CDR3aa: CSASSITDYPADTQYF; CDR3nt: TGCAGTGCTAGTTCCATTACGGACTACCCCGCAGATACGCAGTATTTT